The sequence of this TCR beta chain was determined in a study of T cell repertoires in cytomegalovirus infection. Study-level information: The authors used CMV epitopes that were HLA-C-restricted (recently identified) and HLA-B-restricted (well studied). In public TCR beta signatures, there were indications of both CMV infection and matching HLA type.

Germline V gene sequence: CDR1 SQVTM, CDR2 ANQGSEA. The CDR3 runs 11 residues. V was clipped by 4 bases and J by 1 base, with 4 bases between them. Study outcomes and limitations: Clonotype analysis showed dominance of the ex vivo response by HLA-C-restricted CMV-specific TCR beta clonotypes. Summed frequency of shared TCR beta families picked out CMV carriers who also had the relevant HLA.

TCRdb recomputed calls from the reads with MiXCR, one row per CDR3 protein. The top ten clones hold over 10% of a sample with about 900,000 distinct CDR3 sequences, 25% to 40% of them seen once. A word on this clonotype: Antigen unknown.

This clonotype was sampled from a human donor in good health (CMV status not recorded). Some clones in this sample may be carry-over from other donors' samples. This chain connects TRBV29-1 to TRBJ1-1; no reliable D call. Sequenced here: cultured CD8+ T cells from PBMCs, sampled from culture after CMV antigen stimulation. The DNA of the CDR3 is TGCAGCGTTGTTGCGAACACTGAAGCTTTCTTT. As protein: CSVVANTEAFF.